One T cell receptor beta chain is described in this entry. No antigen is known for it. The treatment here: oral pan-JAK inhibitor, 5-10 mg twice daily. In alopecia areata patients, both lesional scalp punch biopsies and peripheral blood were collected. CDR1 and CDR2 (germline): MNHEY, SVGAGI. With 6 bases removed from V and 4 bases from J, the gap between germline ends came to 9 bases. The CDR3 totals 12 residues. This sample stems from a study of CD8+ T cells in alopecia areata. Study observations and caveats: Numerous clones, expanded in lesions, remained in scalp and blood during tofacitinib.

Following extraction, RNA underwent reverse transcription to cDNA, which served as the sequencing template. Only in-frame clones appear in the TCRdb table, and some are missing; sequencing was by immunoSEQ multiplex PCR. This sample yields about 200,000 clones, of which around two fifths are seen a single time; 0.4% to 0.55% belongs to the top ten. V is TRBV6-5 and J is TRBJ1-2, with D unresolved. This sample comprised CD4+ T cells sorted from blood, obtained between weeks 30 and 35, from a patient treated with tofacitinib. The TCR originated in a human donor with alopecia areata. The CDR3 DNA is TGTGCCAGCAGGTGGAGTCCCTATGGCTACACCTTC. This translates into CASRWSPYGYTF.